The source of this TCR beta chain is a study of glioma-infiltrating T cells. The iRepertoire nested amplicon-rescue multiplex PCR amplified TCR alpha and beta CDR3s from RNA. TCRdb fed the multiplex PCR reads into MiXCR, producing one record per CDR3 protein. Among 90,000 or so distinct CDR3 sequences listed, around 40% were seen once. With 0 bases removed from V and 3 bases from J, the gap between germline ends came to 12 bases. The CDR3 loop spans 15 amino acids. Germline V lookup: CDR1 DFQATT, CDR2 SNEGSKA (reference sequence). This clonotype was seen repeatedly, ten times or more. The chain carries TRBV20-1 and TRBJ2-1; no reliable D call. The receptor was isolated from a human donor with low-grade glioma or glioblastoma, undergoing nonglioma brain surgery, or in good health (not recorded which). Sequenced material: glioma tissue, nonneoplastic brain tissue, or PBMCs (not recorded which). CDR3 in amino acids: CSARDRMKVYNEQFF. CDR3 nucleotides: TGCAGTGCTAGAGATCGAATGAAAGTCTACAATGAGCAGTTCTTC.